The 23 T cell receptor beta chains reported below all come from one sample, sequenced in a study of cytomegalovirus exposure and HLA in healthy donors. With 60 Vbeta and 13 Jbeta primers, the PCR was carried out. Clones were sequenced by immunoSEQ multiplex PCR, and TCRdb holds only the in-frame ones, with some missing. The sample comprises fewer than 200,000 clones, around 76% of which are singletons, and 1.3% to 1.5% rests with the top ten. Sequenced: PBMCs. Source of these receptors: a man in his 60s in good health and CMV-seronegative.

The rearrangement links TRBV28 to TRBJ2-5; 8 nucleotides agree with TRBD2. The CDR3 length is 18 residues. Trimming took 1 base from V and 1 from J; bases not matched to a gene: 11. Germline V CDR1 and CDR2: MDHEN, SYDVKM. CDR3 sequence: CASSLFLWVSGGQETQYF. CDR3 nucleotide sequence: TGTGCCAGCAGTTTATTTCTTTGGGTCAGCGGGGGCCAAGAGACCCAGTACTTC.

The chain carries TRBV30 and TRBJ2-3; 12 bases match TRBD2. The junction had 3 bases not matched to a gene; V was cut back by 4 bases and J by 4 bases. In germline, CDR1 is GTSNPN, CDR2 SVGIG (reference sequence). This CDR3 has 14 residues. CDR3 loop: CAWTSGRAADTQYF. The CDR3 nucleotides read TGTGCCTGGACTAGCGGGAGGGCCGCAGATACGCAGTATTTT.

The genes are TRBV5-1 and TRBJ2-1; D perhaps matches TRBD2 (6 bases). Germline assignment: CDR1 SGHRS and CDR2 YFSETQ. Trimming stripped 3 bases from V and 3 bases from J, with 10 bases between. This CDR3 spans 14 amino acids. DNA for the CDR3: TGCGCCAGCAGCTCGGGGGAACTCTACAATGAGCAGTTCTTC. The encoded protein is CASSSGELYNEQFF.

V is TRBV11-2 and J is TRBJ2-5; TRBD2 agrees at 7 bases. The CDR3 runs 11 residues. Germline trimming cut 2 bases from V and 9 bases from J; bases unmatched to any gene: 0. CDR1 and CDR2 (germline): SGHAT, FQNNGV. CDR3 nucleotides: TGTGCCAGCAGCTTAAGCGGGGCCCAGTACTTC. This gives the protein CASSLSGAQYF.

The gene calls are TRBV11-2 and TRBJ2-7, with D possibly matching TRBD1 (5 bases). Germline CDR1 and CDR2: SGHAT and FQNNGV. V was shortened by 1 base and J by 3 bases, with 19 bases between the two germline ends. This CDR3 spans 17 amino acids. This chain's CDR3 is CASSLGGYGRIYYEQYF. Written as DNA, the CDR3 is TGTGCCAGCAGCTTAGGGGGCTATGGGCGGATTTACTACGAGCAGTACTTC.

This sequence joins TRBV5-1 and TRBJ2-2, with TRBD2 matching over 11 bases. Trimming removed 3 bases from V and 6 bases from J; junction bases left unmatched: 1. This CDR3 is built from 14 residues. From germline, CDR1 is SGHRS and CDR2 YFSETQ. The CDR3 loop reads CASSSSGGPGELFF. The CDR3 nucleotides are TGCGCCAGCAGCTCTAGCGGGGGGCCCGGGGAGCTGTTTTTT.

The V call is TRBV10-3, the J call TRBJ1-1, with D possibly TRBD1 on 5 matching bases. Germline values: CDR1 ENHRY, CDR2 SYGVKD. With 4 bases removed from V and 9 bases from J, the gap between germline ends came to 15 bases. The CDR3 covers 13 residues. CDR3 residues: CAISVQGSAQAFF. The CDR3 DNA reads TGTGCCATCAGTGTGCAGGGCAGCGCTCAAGCTTTCTTT.

CDR3 amino acids: CASSQETGSGNTIYF. In DNA, the CDR3 is TGCGCCAGCAGCCAAGAAACGGGCTCTGGAAACACCATATATTTT. The V call is TRBV4-3, the J call TRBJ1-3; D is undetermined. V was shortened by 0 bases and J by 0 bases, with 6 bases between the two germline ends. Per germline, CDR1 LGHNA and CDR2 YSLEER. The CDR3 is 15 residues long.

The rearrangement uses TRBV1 and TRBJ2-1; TRBD1, the D gene given by the table, was not confirmed from the DNA. TRBV1 is designated a pseudogene. This CDR3 has 15 amino acids. The CDR3 bases are TGCACCAGCAGCCGCCGGACAGGGGGCTCGGTTGAGCAGTTCTTC. This encodes CTSSRRTGGSVEQFF.

The chain has TRBV18 and TRBJ1-1; no definite D call. The CDR3 totals 12 residues. Germline V CDR1 and CDR2: KGHSH, LQKENI. V was trimmed by 2 bases and J by 11 bases, leaving 12 bases between them. CDR3 sequence: CASSPWTKRAFF. As DNA, the CDR3 is TGTGCCAGCTCACCATGGACGAAGCGGGCTTTCTTT.

The chain employs TRBV28 and TRBJ1-6, with D possibly matching TRBD1 (6 bases). Per germline, CDR1 MDHEN and CDR2 SYDVKM. The CDR3 totals 14 residues. Trimming pared 7 bases from V and 10 bases from J, leaving 17 bases between. The CDR3 spells CASNKSDRYSPLHF. CDR3 nucleotides: TGTGCCAGCAATAAGTCGGACAGATACTCACCCCTCCACTTT.

The chain couples TRBV6-1 to TRBJ1-5; the match to TRBD1 covers 10 bases. The ends lost 5 bases at V and 2 bases at J; junction bases unmatched: 3. CDR1 is MNHNS and CDR2 is SASEGT in the germline V gene. This CDR3 has 15 residues. CDR3 loop: CASSFGTGGNQPQHF. In DNA, the CDR3 is TGTGCCAGCAGTTTCGGGACAGGGGGCAATCAGCCCCAGCATTTT.

The chain couples TRBV15 to TRBJ2-3; 7 nucleotides match TRBD2. This CDR3 region has 15 residues. The J segment lost 0 bases and the V segment lost 5 bases, leaving 5 bases of the junction unmatched. CDR1 LNHNV and CDR2 YYDKDF come from the germline V gene (reference sequence). The CDR3 nucleotides read TGTGCCACCAGCGAGGGAGGGCTGAGCACAGATACGCAGTATTTT. This codes for CATSEGGLSTDTQYF.

Turning to this clone: The sample holds other DNA sequences that translate to the same CDR3. V usage is TRBV4-2 and J usage is TRBJ2-1, with D perhaps TRBD2 (5 bases). V lost 6 bases to trimming and J lost 3 bases, with 18 bases between them. Per the germline V gene, CDR1 is LGHNA and CDR2 is YNFKEQ. This CDR3 spans 16 amino acids. This CDR3 is CASSATSGSFYNEQFF. The CDR3 DNA follows: TGTGCCAGCAGTGCAACTAGTGGGAGTTTCTACAATGAGCAGTTCTTC.

CDR3 nucleotides: TGTGCCATTTCTAGCGGGGGGGCCTACAATGAGCAGTTCTTC. Translating gives CAISSGGAYNEQFF. V is TRBV28 and J is TRBJ2-1; 12 positions match TRBD2. With 10 bases clipped from V and 2 bases from J, the junction kept 3 bases outside the gene matches. The CDR3 runs to 14 residues. Germline V lookup: CDR1 MDHEN, CDR2 SYDVKM.

CDR3 nucleotide sequence: TGTGCCAGCAGTGAGGAACGGACTAGCGGGAGAAATACGCAGTATTTT. It codes for CASSEERTSGRNTQYF. The chain couples TRBV6-1 to TRBJ2-3, with 13 bases matching TRBD2. Germline trimming cut 3 bases from V and 7 bases from J; bases unmatched to any gene: 7. Germline V lookup: CDR1 MNHNS, CDR2 SASEGT. This CDR3 comprises 16 residues.

The chain has TRBV10-1 and TRBJ2-7, with 9 bases fitting TRBD1. This CDR3 spans 14 amino acids. The V segment lost 6 bases and the J segment 4 bases; nucleotides outside the gene matches: 7. Germline lookup yields CDR1 WNHNN and CDR2 SYGVQD (reference sequence). CDR3 sequence (DNA): TGCGCCAGCAGCAGCGACAGGGGGGGGTACGAGCAGTACTTC. It codes for CASSSDRGGYEQYF.

This clone appeared once. The genes are TRBV30 and TRBJ2-1; 11 positions match TRBD2. This CDR3 has 17 residues. The V segment lost 0 bases and the J segment 5 bases; nucleotides outside the gene matches: 9. CDR1 GTSNPN and CDR2 SVGIG come from the germline V gene (reference sequence). In nucleotides, the CDR3 is TGTGCCTGGAGTGTACGCCGACTAGCGGGACTTAACAATGAGCAGTTCTTC. Its protein product is CAWSVRRLAGLNNEQFF. Supplemented by reference TRBV30 and TRBJ2-1, the full variable domain reads SQTIHQWPATLVQPVGSPLSLECTVEGTSNPNLYWYRQAAGRGLQLLFYSVGIGQISSEVPQNLSASRPQDRQFILSSKKLLLSDSGFYLCAWSVRRLAGLNNEQFFGPGTRLTVL.

This rearrangement joins TRBV5-1 to TRBJ2-7; TRBD1 is a possible D gene (5 bases). There are 13 residues in the CDR3. Trimming cost V 7 bases and J 0 bases, with 11 bases left between them. The germline CDR1 and CDR2 sequences are SGHRS and YFSETQ. The CDR3 protein is CASSQDNSYEQYF. DNA for the CDR3: TGCGCCAGCTCCCAGGACAACTCCTACGAGCAGTACTTC.

The chain recombines TRBV2 with TRBJ1-1, with D unclear. The CDR3 runs 13 residues. The germline gives CDR1 SNHLY, CDR2 FYNNEI. The V gene lost 6 bases and the J gene lost 1 base, with 9 bases spanning the gap. The CDR3 nucleotides read TGTGCCAGCAGGTTACGGGGGAACACTGAAGCTTTCTTT. It translates to CASRLRGNTEAFF.

The gene calls are TRBV4-3 and TRBJ1-1; 9 nucleotides align to TRBD1. The V segment lost 2 bases and the J segment 5 bases; nucleotides outside the gene matches: 6. This CDR3 contains 15 residues. Looked up from germline, CDR1 is LGHNA and CDR2 is YSLEER. The CDR3: CASSQMDRGGTEAFF. The CDR3 nucleotides are TGCGCCAGCAGCCAAATGGACAGGGGAGGGACTGAAGCTTTCTTT.

The rearrangement uses TRBV5-5 and TRBJ2-1, with unresolved D. The V and J ends lost 0 bases and 10 bases respectively, with 5 bases between them. CDR1 SGHKS and CDR2 YYEKEE come from the germline V gene (reference sequence). The CDR3 runs 11 residues. The CDR3 loop reads CASSLVQEQFF. The CDR3 DNA follows: TGTGCCAGCAGCTTGGTGCAGGAGCAGTTCTTC.

The chain carries TRBV10-3 and TRBJ2-3; D not resolved. V was trimmed by 9 bases and J by 2 bases, leaving 18 bases between them. Germline CDR1 and CDR2: ENHRY and SYGVKD. The CDR3 loop spans 15 amino acids. DNA of the CDR3: TGTGCCATTGGCGGATTTCTAGTTTCCACAGATACGCAGTATTTT. Its translation is CAIGGFLVSTDTQYF.